One and the same sample provided the 17 T cell receptor beta chains below, sequenced in a study of molecular identifiers for immune sequencing clone quantification. TCRdb reprocessed the PCR reads via MiXCR and lists one record per CDR3 protein. The profile covers some 650,000 distinct CDR3 sequences, with roughly 21% appearing a single time and 0.75% to 0.95% taken by the ten largest. Material for sequencing was naive CD8+ T cells from blood, with Jurkat cell RNA spiked in. Specified subset: FACS-sorted CD8+CD4-CCR7+CD45RA+ naive T cells. All receptors come from a human donor in good health. Some libraries in this study had Jurkat cell RNA spiked in.

This clonotype was found a few times. The gene calls are TRBV7-9 and TRBJ1-2; 7 bases agree with TRBD1. The V segment lost 1 base and the J segment 0 bases; nucleotides outside the gene matches: 5. The V gene's germline CDR1 is SEHNR and CDR2 FQNEAQ (reference sequence). The CDR3 has 16 amino acids. CDR3 sequence reads: CASSLDDGQANYGYTF. CDR3 in DNA: TGTGCCAGCAGCTTAGATGATGGACAGGCTAACTATGGCTACACCTTC.

This clonotype was detected ten times or more. The chain has TRBV7-9 and TRBJ2-3, with 9 bases fitting TRBD2. Looked up from germline, CDR1 is SEHNR and CDR2 is FQNEAQ (reference sequence). CDR3 size: 16 residues. With V trimmed by 6 bases and J by 0 bases, 7 bases remained unmatched. The CDR3 DNA reads as TGTGCCAGCAGTTTAAGGCTAGCGGGGAGCACAGATACGCAGTATTTT. Amino acid sequence: CASSLRLAGSTDTQYF.

This clonotype has a count of ten or more. CDR3 residues: CASSADDREETQYF. The CDR3 DNA reads TGTGCCAGCAGCGCCGATGACAGGGAAGAGACCCAGTACTTC. The chain employs TRBV5-6 and TRBJ2-5, with 7 bases identical to TRBD1. Trimming at V came to 4 bases and at J to 3 bases, leaving 6 bases not matched to a gene. The CDR3 runs to 14 residues. Germline V gene data show CDR1 as SGHDT and CDR2 as YYEEEE.

This clonotype was seen only once. A much larger clone differs by one base, so this may be a read error. This chain connects TRBV20-1 to TRBJ1-1; no clear D. Germline CDR1 reads DFQATT; CDR2 reads SNEGSKA (reference sequence). The CDR3 has 8 residues. V was shortened by 5 bases and J by 10 bases, with 5 bases between the two germline ends. In DNA, the CDR3 is TGCAGTGCTGAGGGAGCTTTCTTT. Translated, it gives CSAEGAFF.

This chain connects TRBV4-1 to TRBJ1-5; a weak D match, TRBD1 (6 bases). V lost 4 bases and J lost 0, with 10 bases in between. The CDR3 runs to 15 residues. Germline-derived CDR1 and CDR2 are MGHRA and YSYEKL. The CDR3 is CASSPTGTSNQPQHF. CDR3 nucleotide sequence: TGCGCCAGCAGCCCTACAGGGACTAGCAATCAGCCCCAGCATTTT.

This clonotype has only a few counts. The chain links TRBV28 to TRBJ2-7, with 7 bases aligning to TRBD2. The CDR3 covers 14 residues. Germline-derived CDR1 and CDR2 are MDHEN and SYDVKM. The V gene end was trimmed by 8 bases and the J gene end by 5 bases; junction bases not matched to a gene: 12. CDR3 loop: CASYGGSGMNEQYF. The CDR3 DNA sequence: TGTGCCAGCTACGGGGGGAGCGGGATGAACGAGCAGTACTTC.

The chain couples TRBV28 to TRBJ1-1; 12 nucleotides align to TRBD1. J lost 3 bases, V lost 6 bases, and 8 bases had no gene match. The CDR3 is made up of 16 amino acids. Germline CDR1 reads MDHEN; CDR2 reads SYDVKM. The CDR3 loop is CASSSGTGGVDTEAFF. The CDR3 bases are TGTGCCAGCAGCTCCGGGACAGGGGGCGTGGACACTGAAGCTTTCTTT.

The sample holds many counts of this clonotype. The chain joins TRBV6-1 to TRBJ1-1; TRBD1 might be the D (5 bases). In germline, CDR1 is MNHNS, CDR2 SASEGT. This CDR3 is built from 11 residues. Between the trimmed V and J ends, which lost 8 bases and 3 bases, there was a span of 7 bases. The CDR3 DNA follows: TGTGCCAGCGGGGGATACACTGAAGCTTTCTTT. This sequence encodes CASGGYTEAFF.

Of note for this clonotype: This may be a read error: a much more frequent sequence differs by one nucleotide. In this CDR3 the conserved last residue, phenylalanine or tryptophan, is missing, so a read error is likely. The V and J genes are TRBV6-5 and TRBJ2-3, with TRBD1 matching 10 bases. The germline V gene has CDR1 MNHEY and CDR2 SVGAGI. There are 15 residues in the CDR3. J gave up 4 bases and V 5 bases, and 6 bases lay outside the gene matches. The CDR3 is CASSPRDRGPDTQYS. The CDR3 DNA follows: TGTGCCAGCAGTCCCCGGGACAGGGGCCCAGATACGCAGTATTCT.

This clonotype was recorded at least ten times. The CDR3 loop is CASSLAWTGVGEQYF. CDR3 DNA sequence: TGTGCCAGCAGTTTAGCCTGGACAGGGGTAGGCGAGCAGTACTTC. The rearrangement links TRBV12-3 or TRBV12-4 to TRBJ2-7; the match to TRBD1 covers 9 bases. V dropped 0 bases and J dropped 6; count of bases not matched to a gene: 6. The CDR3 extends over 15 amino acids.

This clonotype was seen a few times. The rearrangement uses TRBV9 and TRBJ2-2; the match to TRBD1 covers 10 bases. With V trimmed by 3 bases and J by 4 bases, 3 bases remained unmatched. Germline V gene lookup returns CDR1 SGDLS and CDR2 YYNGEE. The CDR3 runs to 15 residues. CDR3 nucleotides: TGTGCCAGCAGCGCGGGACAGGGGCCCACCGGGGAGCTGTTTTTT. Residues: CASSAGQGPTGELFF.

Concerning this clonotype itself: A single base separates this from a much larger clone, so it may be a read error. The chain couples TRBV5-6 to TRBJ1-1; D possibly corresponds to TRBD1 (5 bases). Per the germline V gene, CDR1 is SGHDT and CDR2 is YYEEEE. This CDR3 comprises 17 residues. CDR3 region: CAGSLTPGPNWDTEAFF. CDR3 in DNA: TGTGCCGGCAGCTTGACGCCAGGGCCTAACTGGGACACTGAAGCTTTCTTT.

This clonotype occurred many times. The CDR3 is CASSLWGDFTPSDEKLFF. The CDR3 coding sequence is TGTGCCAGCAGTTTATGGGGGGACTTTACTCCATCTGATGAAAAACTGTTTTTT. This rearrangement joins TRBV28 to TRBJ1-4; D is possibly TRBD1 (5 bases). Germline V lookup: CDR1 MDHEN, CDR2 SYDVKM. Trimming shortened V by 0 bases and J by 6 bases, and 20 bases separated the two germline ends. The CDR3 length is 18 residues.

Concerning this clonotype: One end of the junction fails to match germline, which may point to a read error. The CDR3, as DNA: TGTACCAGCTCACCGGGTCCCTACAATGAGCAGTTCTTC. Its protein product is CTSSPGPYNEQFF. The rearrangement links TRBV19 to TRBJ2-1; D uncertain. Germline values: CDR1 LNHDA, CDR2 SQIVND (reference sequence). The CDR3 sequence is 13 residues long.

In this sample, this clonotype turned up many times. This chain uses TRBV4-3 with TRBJ2-7; 8 positions match TRBD1. Per germline, CDR1 LGHNA and CDR2 YSLEER. The V and J ends lost 1 base and 4 bases, in that order; junction bases with no gene match: 6. CDR3 length equals 15 residues. The CDR3 DNA reads as TGCGCCAGCAGCCAAGGATGGACAGGGAGGTACGAGCAGTACTTC. It yields the protein CASSQGWTGRYEQYF.

V is TRBV4-3 and J is TRBJ1-1, with D perhaps TRBD1 (5 bases). V was trimmed by 0 bases and J by 6 bases, leaving 11 bases between them. The CDR3 runs to 14 residues. Germline loops: CDR1 LGHNA, CDR2 YSLEER. The CDR3 sequence: CASSQDPTAAEAFF. Written as DNA, the CDR3 is TGCGCCAGCAGCCAAGACCCGACAGCGGCTGAAGCTTTCTTT.

J is TRBJ2-3 and V is TRBV19; weak D call: TRBD1 (6 bases). The CDR3 runs 16 residues. Trimming left V 4 bases short and J 6 bases short, with 20 bases between. Looked up from germline, CDR1 is LNHDA and CDR2 is SQIVND (reference sequence). CDR3 sequence (DNA): TGTGCCAGTAGTAGATTTCAGGGGCCTTTAGAGGATACGCAGTATTTT. The encoded protein is CASSRFQGPLEDTQYF.